A selection of T cell receptor beta chains follows, all from one sample in a study of T cells in tuberculosis. The table came from immunoSEQ multiplex PCR; TCRdb's copy has only in-frame clones and leaves some out. Of tens of thousands of clones in the sample, 90% to 95% were seen once. The sample comprised PBMCs. These TCRs come from a donor aged 10-29 years with latent tuberculosis or without tuberculosis infection. Some clones in this sample may be carry-over from other donors' samples. Both conserved end residues are trimmed from each CDR3. A D gene is named only where the DNA matches it firmly.

J gene | V gene | D gene | CDR3 protein
TRBJ2-1 | TRBV9 | TRBD2 | ASSEPKRGAPIQPSQEQF
TRBJ1-6 | TRBV19 | TRBD1 | ASSSWTGDNSPLH
TRBJ2-1 | TRBV27 | TRBD2 | ASSPREGLSEQF
TRBJ2-7 | TRBV6-5 | NA | ASRPRTGPYEQY
TRBJ1-5 | TRBV7-2 | NA | ASSLPGAQPQH
TRBJ2-1 | TRBV4-2 | TRBD2 | ASSHSTFGGASNEQF
TRBJ1-4 | TRBV4-1 | TRBD1 | ASSQAGTGANEKLF
TRBJ1-3 | TRBV11-2 | NA | ASSSDPRPGNTIY
TRBJ2-5 | TRBV5-5 | NA | ASSSPAGYQETQY
TRBJ1-5 | TRBV7-2 | TRBD1 | ASSPQGNQPQH
TRBJ1-3 | TRBV27 | NA | ASSPRGGSGIGNTIY
TRBJ1-6 | TRBV4-3 | TRBD1 | ASSQGYRGDSPLH
TRBJ1-2 | TRBV5-1 | NA | ASSLDSGYGYT
TRBJ2-5 | TRBV9 | TRBD2 | ASSVVPHSGGKETQY
TRBJ2-2 | TRBV7-2 | NA | ASTQPGRGRNTGELF
TRBJ2-3 | TRBV7-5 | NA | VRSLGVAGTDTQY
TRBJ1-1 | TRBV6-5 | TRBD1 | ASSGTGINTEAF
TRBJ2-5 | TRBV7-2 | NA | ASSRRGGVRRETQY
TRBJ1-6 | TRBV5-4 | NA | ASSLGDSPLH
TRBJ1-1 | TRBV18 | NA | ASSPQTEDTEAF
TRBJ1-2 | TRBV11-2 | NA | ASSLASQTGFYGYT
TRBJ1-6 | TRBV18 | TRBD1 | ASSPLQGSYNSPLH
TRBJ2-1 | TRBV18 | TRBD2 | ASSQTSGGLNEQF
TRBJ1-2 | TRBV6-8 | NA | ARRSLNYGYT
TRBJ2-1 | TRBV10-1 | NA | ASSPGVAGEQF
TRBJ2-7 | TRBV5-1 | TRBD1 | ASSLRTGGYEQY
TRBJ1-1 | TRBV5-5 | TRBD1 | ASSKGQDGYEAF
TRBJ1-2 | TRBV10-3 | NA | AISEVQASYT
TRBJ2-2 | TRBV6-6 | NA | ASNDRGRGGELF
TRBJ1-3 | TRBV20-1 | NA | SVAWGNTIY
TRBJ1-1 | TRBV5-6 | TRBD1 | ASSLATGQGDTEAF
TRBJ1-5 | TRBV4-3 | NA | ASSQDVPGHSSQPQH
TRBJ2-1 | TRBV5-1 | NA | ASSSASVGTEQF
TRBJ2-2 | TRBV2 | NA | ASKDSLNTGELF
TRBJ1-1 | TRBV23-1 | NA | ASSLRLNTEAF